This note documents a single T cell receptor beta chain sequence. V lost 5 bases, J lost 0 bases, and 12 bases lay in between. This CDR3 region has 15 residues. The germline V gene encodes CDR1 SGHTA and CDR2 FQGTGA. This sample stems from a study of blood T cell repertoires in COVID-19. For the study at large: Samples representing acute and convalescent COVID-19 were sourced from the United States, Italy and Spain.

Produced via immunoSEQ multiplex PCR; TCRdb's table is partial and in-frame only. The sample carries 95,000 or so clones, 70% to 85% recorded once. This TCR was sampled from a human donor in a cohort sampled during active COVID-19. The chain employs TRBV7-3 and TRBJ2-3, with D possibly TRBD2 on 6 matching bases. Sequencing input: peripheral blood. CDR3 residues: CASSRGTPSTDTQYF. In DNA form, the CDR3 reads TGTGCCAGCAGCCGCGGGACGCCTAGCACAGATACGCAGTATTTT.